The T cell receptor (beta chain) described here comes from a study of T cell repertoires in cytomegalovirus infection. Study context: Signatures in public TCR beta sequences pointed to both CMV infection and matching HLA type.

TCRdb independently ran MiXCR on the reads; one entry per CDR3 protein. Of approximately 250,000 distinct CDR3 sequences listed, 6% to 8% were seen once; the top ten hold 5.5% to 6.5%. General study results and limits: The cumulative frequency of public TCR beta families distinguished individuals who carried CMV together with the relevant HLA.

This clonotype was seen at least ten times. Antigen unknown. This sequence originates from a human donor in good health (CMV status not recorded). Some clones in this sample may be carry-over from other donors' samples. The specimen was PBMCs.

In DNA, the CDR3 is TGTGCCAGCAGCCGCGGGGGACGGGGCAATGAGCAGTTCTTC. Translation gives CASSRGGRGNEQFF. V and J are TRBV7-2 and TRBJ2-1; 7 nucleotides match TRBD2. The CDR3 length is 14 residues. The V gene end was trimmed by 5 bases and the J gene end by 6 bases; junction bases not matched to a gene: 7. From germline, CDR1 is SGHTA and CDR2 FQGNSA.